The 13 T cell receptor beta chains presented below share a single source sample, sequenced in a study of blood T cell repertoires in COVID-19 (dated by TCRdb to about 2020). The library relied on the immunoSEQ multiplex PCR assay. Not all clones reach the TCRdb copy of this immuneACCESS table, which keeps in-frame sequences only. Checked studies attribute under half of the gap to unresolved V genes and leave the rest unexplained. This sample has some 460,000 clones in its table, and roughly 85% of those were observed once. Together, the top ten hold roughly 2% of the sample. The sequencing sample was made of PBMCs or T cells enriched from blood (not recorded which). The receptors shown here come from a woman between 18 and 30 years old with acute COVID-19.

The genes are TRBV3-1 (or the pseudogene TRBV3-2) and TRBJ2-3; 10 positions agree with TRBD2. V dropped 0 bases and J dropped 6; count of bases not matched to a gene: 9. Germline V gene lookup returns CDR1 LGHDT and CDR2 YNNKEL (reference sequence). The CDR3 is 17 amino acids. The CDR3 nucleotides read TGTGCCAGCAGCCAAGATTCCGGGCTAGCGGGAGCGGATACGCAGTATTTT. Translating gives CASSQDSGLAGADTQYF.

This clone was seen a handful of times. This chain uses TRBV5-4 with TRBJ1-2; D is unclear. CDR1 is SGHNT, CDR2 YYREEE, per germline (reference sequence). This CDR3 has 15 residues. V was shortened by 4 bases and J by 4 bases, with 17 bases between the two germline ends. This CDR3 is CASSPWRTARYGYTF. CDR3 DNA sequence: TGTGCCAGCAGCCCCTGGAGGACCGCACGCTATGGCTACACCTTC.

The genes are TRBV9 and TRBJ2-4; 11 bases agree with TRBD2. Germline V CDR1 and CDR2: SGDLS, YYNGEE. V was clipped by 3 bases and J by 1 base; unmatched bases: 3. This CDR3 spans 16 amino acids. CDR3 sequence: CASSARLAGAKNIQYF. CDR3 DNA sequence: TGTGCCAGCAGCGCTAGACTAGCGGGGGCCAAAAACATTCAGTACTTC.

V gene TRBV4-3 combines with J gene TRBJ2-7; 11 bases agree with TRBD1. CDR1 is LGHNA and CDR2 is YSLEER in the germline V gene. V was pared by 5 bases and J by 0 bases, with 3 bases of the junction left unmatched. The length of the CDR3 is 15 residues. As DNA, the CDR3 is TGCGCCAGCAGCTATGGGACAGGGGGCTCCTACGAGCAGTACTTC. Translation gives CASSYGTGGSYEQYF.

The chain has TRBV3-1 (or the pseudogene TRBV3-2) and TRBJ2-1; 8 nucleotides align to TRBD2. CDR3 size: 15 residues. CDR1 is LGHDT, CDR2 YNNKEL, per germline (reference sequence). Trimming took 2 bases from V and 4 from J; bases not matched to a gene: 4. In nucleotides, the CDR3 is TGTGCCAGCAGCCAAACTAGCGGAGCATACAATGAGCAGTTCTTC. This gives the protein CASSQTSGAYNEQFF.

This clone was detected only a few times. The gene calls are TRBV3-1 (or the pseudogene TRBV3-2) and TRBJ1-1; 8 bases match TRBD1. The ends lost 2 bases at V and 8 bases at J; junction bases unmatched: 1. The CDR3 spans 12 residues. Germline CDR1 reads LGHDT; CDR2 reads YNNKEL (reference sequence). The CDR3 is CASSQWTGEAFF. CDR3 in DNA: TGTGCCAGCAGCCAATGGACAGGGGAAGCTTTCTTT.

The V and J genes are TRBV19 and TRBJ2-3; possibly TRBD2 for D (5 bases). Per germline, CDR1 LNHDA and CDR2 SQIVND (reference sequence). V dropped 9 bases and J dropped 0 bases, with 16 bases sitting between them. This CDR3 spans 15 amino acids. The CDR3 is CASNLGRSSTDTQYF. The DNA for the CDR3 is TGTGCCAGCAACTTGGGGAGATCAAGCACAGATACGCAGTATTTT.

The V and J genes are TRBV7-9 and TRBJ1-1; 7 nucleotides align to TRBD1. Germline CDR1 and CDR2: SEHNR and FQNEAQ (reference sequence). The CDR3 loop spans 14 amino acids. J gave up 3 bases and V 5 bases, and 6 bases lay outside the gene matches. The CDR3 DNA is TGTGCCAGCAGCCTCCGACAGGGTTACACTGAAGCTTTCTTT. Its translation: CASSLRQGYTEAFF. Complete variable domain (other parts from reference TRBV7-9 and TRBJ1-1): DTGVSQNPRHKITKRGQNVTFRCDPISEHNRLYWYRQTLGQGPEFLTYFQNEAQLEKSRLLSDRFSAERPKGSFSTLEIQRTEQGDSAMYLCASSLRQGYTEAFFGQGTRLTVV.

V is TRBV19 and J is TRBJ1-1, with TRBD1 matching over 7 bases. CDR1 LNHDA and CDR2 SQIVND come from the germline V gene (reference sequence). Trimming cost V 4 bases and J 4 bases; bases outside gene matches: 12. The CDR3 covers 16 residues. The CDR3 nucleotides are TGTGCCAGTAGTACCTTACAGGGGCTGACTGCCACTGAAGCTTTCTTT. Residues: CASSTLQGLTATEAFF.

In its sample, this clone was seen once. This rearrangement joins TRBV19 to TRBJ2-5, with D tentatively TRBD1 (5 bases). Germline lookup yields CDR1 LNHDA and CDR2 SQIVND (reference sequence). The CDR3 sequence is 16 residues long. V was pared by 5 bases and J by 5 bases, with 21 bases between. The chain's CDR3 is CASSPTGQLLGETQYF. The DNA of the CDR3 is TGTGCCAGTAGTCCAACCGGACAACTCCTGGGGGAGACCCAGTACTTC.

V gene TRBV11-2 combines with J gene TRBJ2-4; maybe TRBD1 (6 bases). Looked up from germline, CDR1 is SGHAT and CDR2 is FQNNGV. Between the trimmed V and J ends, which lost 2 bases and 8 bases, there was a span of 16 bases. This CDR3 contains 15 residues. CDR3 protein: CASSLQGQLGDIQYF. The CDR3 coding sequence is TGTGCCAGCAGCTTACAAGGACAGTTAGGCGACATTCAGTACTTC.

CDR3 protein: CAWSIGGSQPQHF. The CDR3 DNA reads as TGTGCCTGGAGTATAGGGGGTAGTCAGCCCCAGCATTTT. This chain joins TRBV30 and TRBJ1-5; D may be TRBD1 (6 bases). The CDR3 totals 13 residues. V dropped 2 bases and J dropped 6 bases, with 11 bases sitting between them. Germline CDR1 and CDR2: GTSNPN and SVGIG (reference sequence).

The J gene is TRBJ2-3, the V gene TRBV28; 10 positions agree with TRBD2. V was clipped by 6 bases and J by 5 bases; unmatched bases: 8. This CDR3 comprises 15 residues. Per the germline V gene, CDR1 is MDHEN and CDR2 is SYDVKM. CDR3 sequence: CASRLAGDGVDTQYF. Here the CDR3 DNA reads TGTGCCAGCAGGCTAGCGGGAGATGGGGTAGATACGCAGTATTTT.